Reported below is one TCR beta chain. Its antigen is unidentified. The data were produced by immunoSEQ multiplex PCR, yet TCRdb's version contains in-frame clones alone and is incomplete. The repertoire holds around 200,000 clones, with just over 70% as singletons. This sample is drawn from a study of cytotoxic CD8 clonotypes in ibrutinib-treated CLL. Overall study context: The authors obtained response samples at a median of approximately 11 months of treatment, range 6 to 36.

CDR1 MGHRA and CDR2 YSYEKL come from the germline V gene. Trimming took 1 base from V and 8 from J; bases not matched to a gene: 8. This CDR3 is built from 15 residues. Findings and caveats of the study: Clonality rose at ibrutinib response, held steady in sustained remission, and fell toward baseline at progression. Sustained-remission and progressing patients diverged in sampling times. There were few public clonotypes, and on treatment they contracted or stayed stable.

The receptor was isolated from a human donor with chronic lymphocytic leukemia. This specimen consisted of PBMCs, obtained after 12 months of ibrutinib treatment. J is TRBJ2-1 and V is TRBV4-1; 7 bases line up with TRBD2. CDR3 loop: CASSQVVGGYDEQFF. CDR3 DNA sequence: TGCGCCAGCAGCCAAGTAGTGGGAGGGTACGATGAGCAGTTCTTC.